What follows describes a single T cell receptor (beta chain). Its specificity is unknown. This entry belongs to a study of post-analysis software for immune sequencing data. Overall study findings and caveats: Patients used about five TRBV segments, including TRBV5-6, TRBV5-1 and TRBV20-1, more often than controls.

Unique molecular identifiers featured in each of the TCR beta cDNA libraries. From the PCR reads, TCRdb called clonotypes with MiXCR, one entry per CDR3 protein. The table records approximately 350,000 distinct CDR3 sequences, around 37% of them present only once. CDR1 MNHNY and CDR2 SVGAGI come from the germline V gene (reference sequence). Trimming cost V 5 bases and J 6 bases, with 14 bases left between them. The CDR3 loop spans 14 amino acids. Sequenced: blood. The chain carries TRBV6-6 and TRBJ2-4; tentatively, D is TRBD1 (5 bases). The TCR originated in a girl between 10 and 17 years old with multiple sclerosis. The CDR3 sequence is CASSAPGFGNIQYF. In DNA, the CDR3 is TGTGCCAGCAGTGCACCAGGGTTTGGAAACATTCAGTACTTC.